This T cell receptor beta chain was identified in a study of shared clonotypes between healthy human individuals. The V gene lost 2 bases and the J gene lost 0 bases, with 19 bases spanning the gap. The CDR3 is 18 amino acids. Per the germline V gene, CDR1 is KGHSH and CDR2 is LQKENI. Some clones are missing from TCRdb's copy, which holds only in-frame ones; the method was immunoSEQ multiplex PCR. The table shows some 1.1 million clones, with roughly 80% occurring only once. Material: memory CD4+ T cells from PBMCs. This sample's subset: CD45RA-negative fraction. V is TRBV18 and J is TRBJ1-2; D is uncertain. This TCR derives from a man between 18 and 35 years old in good health. Some clones in this sample may be carry-over from other donors' samples. The CDR3 loop is CASSPISGHHPSNYGYTF. DNA of the CDR3: TGTGCCAGCTCACCAATATCGGGCCATCATCCCTCTAACTATGGCTACACCTTC.